The 10 T cell receptor beta chains given below trace back to one sample, sequenced in a study of blood T cell repertoires in COVID-19. Only in-frame clones appear in the TCRdb table, and some are missing; sequencing was by immunoSEQ multiplex PCR. The data show about 150,000 clones, 84% seen once. Sequenced sample: PBMCs or T cells enriched from blood (not recorded which). The receptors shown here come from a woman between 50 and 59 years old who had been exposed to COVID-19.

The gene calls are TRBV25-1 and TRBJ2-7; tentatively, D is TRBD2 (5 bases). The CDR3 is 15 amino acids. Germline values: CDR1 MGHDK, CDR2 SYGVNS. V lost 2 bases and J 2 bases, leaving 13 bases between the germline ends. The CDR3, as DNA: TGTGCCAGCAGTGAAACCCACCCCGGGGCCTACGAGCAGTACTTC. Protein: CASSETHPGAYEQYF.

The chain employs TRBV11-2 and TRBJ2-1; D is unresolved. This CDR3 is 14 amino acids long. Germline assignment: CDR1 SGHAT and CDR2 FQNNGV. V was clipped by 0 bases and J by 7 bases, with 10 bases between them. This chain's CDR3 is CASSLDPSRNEQFF. CDR3 coding DNA: TGTGCCAGCAGCTTAGACCCCTCGAGAAATGAGCAGTTCTTC.

The chain links TRBV27 to TRBJ1-2, with 8 bases identical to TRBD1. V lost 5 bases and J lost 6; bases outside the gene matches: 8. This CDR3 has 14 amino acids. CDR1 is MNHEY, CDR2 SMNVEV, per germline (reference sequence). CDR3 coding DNA: TGTGCCAGCAGTCCCAGGACAGGGTACGATGGCTACACCTTC. Encoded protein: CASSPRTGYDGYTF.

This chain uses TRBV7-3 with TRBJ2-2; D is perhaps TRBD2 (5 bases). This CDR3 has 14 residues. The germline V gene encodes CDR1 SGHTA and CDR2 FQGTGA. V dropped 3 bases and J dropped 5 bases, with 10 bases sitting between them. This chain's CDR3 is CASSFSGVTGELFF. CDR3 bases: TGTGCCAGCAGCTTTTCCGGGGTAACCGGGGAGCTGTTTTTT. The full variable domain, in which reference TRBV7-3 and TRBJ2-2 provide the parts outside the CDR3, is GAGVSQTPSNKVTEKGKYVELRCDPISGHTALYWYRQSLGQGPEFLIYFQGTGAADDSGLPNDRFFAVRPEGSVSTLKIQRTERGDSAVYLCASSFSGVTGELFFGEGSRLTVL.

The count of this clone is one. The chain combines TRBV5-1 with TRBJ2-1; unclear D gene. Trimming pared 4 bases from V and 5 bases from J, leaving 16 bases between. The CDR3 extends over 15 amino acids. Germline CDR1 reads SGHRS; CDR2 reads YFSETQ. The CDR3 DNA reads TGCGCCAGCAGCCAGTACACCCCTCACGACAATGAGCAGTTCTTC. It encodes CASSQYTPHDNEQFF.

V gene TRBV6-5 combines with J gene TRBJ2-7, with a weak D call TRBD1 (6 bases). Germline-derived CDR1 and CDR2 are MNHEY and SVGAGI. CDR3 length: 14 residues. The ends were cut back, 7 bases at V and 2 bases at J, with 15 bases in the middle. In DNA form, the CDR3 reads TGTGCCAGCACTGTAGGGGGTTCAACCTACGAGCAGTACTTC. This encodes CASTVGGSTYEQYF.

Worth noting for this clone: Compared with germline, one end of the junction differs, possibly owing to a read error. The chain couples TRBV25-1 to TRBJ2-7; TRBD2 matches at 9 bases. Germline loops: CDR1 MGHDK, CDR2 SYGVNS. This CDR3 is built from 14 residues. This CDR3 is CASSFGTSSHEQYF. DNA for the CDR3: TGTGCCAGCAGCTTCGGGACTAGCTCCCACGAGCAGTACTTC.

The rearrangement links TRBV29-1 to TRBJ2-1; maybe TRBD2 (6 bases). V lost 7 bases to trimming and J lost 8 bases, with 12 bases between them. The CDR3 consists of 11 residues. Germline CDR1 SQVTM, CDR2 ANQGSEA. In DNA form, the CDR3 reads TGCAGCGGGAGGGCCTGGGATGAGCAGTTCTTC. Translating gives CSGRAWDEQFF.

This chain connects TRBV25-1 to TRBJ1-6, with D possibly being TRBD1 (5 bases). The V end was cut by 0 bases, the J end by 9 bases, with 12 bases between. The CDR3 is 15 amino acids. Germline values: CDR1 MGHDK, CDR2 SYGVNS. CDR3 nucleotide sequence: TGTGCCAGCAGTGAATATAACGGGGGGGTTTCACCCCTCCACTTT. As protein: CASSEYNGGVSPLHF.

This clone turned up a few times. The V and J genes are TRBV19 and TRBJ1-5, with a tentative D call TRBD1 (6 bases). The CDR3 extends over 16 amino acids. Trimming took 5 bases from V and 6 from J, leaving 20 bases between them. Per germline, CDR1 LNHDA and CDR2 SQIVND (reference sequence). The CDR3 protein is CASSASGQLPGQPQHF. The CDR3 DNA follows: TGTGCCAGTAGTGCCTCGGGACAACTACCTGGTCAGCCCCAGCATTTT.